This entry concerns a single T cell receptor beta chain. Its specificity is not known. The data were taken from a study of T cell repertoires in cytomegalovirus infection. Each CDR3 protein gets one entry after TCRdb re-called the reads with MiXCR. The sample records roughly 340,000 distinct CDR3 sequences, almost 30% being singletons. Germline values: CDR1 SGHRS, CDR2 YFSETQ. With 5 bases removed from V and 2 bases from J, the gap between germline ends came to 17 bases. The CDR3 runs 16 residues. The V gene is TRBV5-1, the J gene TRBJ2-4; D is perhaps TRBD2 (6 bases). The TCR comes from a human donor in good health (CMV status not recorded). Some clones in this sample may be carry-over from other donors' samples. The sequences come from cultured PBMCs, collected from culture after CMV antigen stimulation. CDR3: CASRPSLGGTKNIQYF. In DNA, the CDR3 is TGCGCCAGCAGACCCTCCCTGGGAGGAACCAAAAACATTCAGTACTTC.